Below, 29 T cell receptor beta chains from the same sample are listed, as sequenced in a study of T cells after yellow fever vaccination. Using its own MiXCR run on the 5' RACE reads, TCRdb lists one record per CDR3 protein. The sample consists of 100,000 to 150,000 distinct CDR3 sequences, roughly 15% of them appearing once. This material consisted of CD8+ T cells sorted from PBMCs, taken 5 days after the yellow fever booster vaccination. These receptor sequences come from a man aged 18 to 29 who received the YFV17D yellow fever vaccine.

In its sample, this clonotype was seen a few times. Compared with germline, one end of the junction differs, possibly owing to a read error. The CDR3 region is CASSQAGQPLDTQYF. In nucleotides, the CDR3 is TGTGCCAGCAGTCAAGCGGGACAGCCGTTGGATACGCAGTATTTT. The genes are TRBV14 and TRBJ2-3; D tentatively fits TRBD1 or TRBD2 (7 bases each). Germline V lookup: CDR1 SGHDN, CDR2 FVKESK. CDR3 size: 15 residues.

The chain uses TRBV4-1 and TRBJ2-7, with TRBD1 matching 9 bases. The trim removed 3 bases at V and 5 bases at J, leaving 8 bases unmatched. Germline CDR1 MGHRA, CDR2 YSYEKL. CDR3 size: 15 residues. For the CDR3, the DNA is TGCGCCAGCAGCCAGAAACAGGGGGCTGTGGACGAGCAGTACTTC. Encoded protein: CASSQKQGAVDEQYF.

The J gene is TRBJ2-1, the V gene TRBV30, with unresolved D. The CDR3 is made up of 11 amino acids. Germline loops: CDR1 GTSNPN, CDR2 SVGIG (reference sequence). V dropped 0 bases and J dropped 9 bases, with 6 bases sitting between them. CDR3 sequence reads: CAWSVSSEQFF. For the CDR3, the DNA is TGTGCCTGGAGTGTATCAAGTGAGCAGTTCTTC.

This clonotype has just a few counts. The chain has TRBV7-9 and TRBJ2-5; D unresolved. Trimming pared 4 bases from V and 5 bases from J, leaving 26 bases between. Per the germline V gene, CDR1 is SEHNR and CDR2 is FQNEAQ (reference sequence). The CDR3 sequence is 18 residues long. The CDR3 protein is CASSSQSYPRPVGETQYF. In DNA, the CDR3 is TGTGCCAGCAGCTCTCAAAGCTACCCTAGGCCCGTCGGGGAGACCCAGTACTTC.

In its sample, this clonotype was seen a few times. V is TRBV7-9 and J is TRBJ2-1, with TRBD1 matching over 9 bases. Trimming took 5 bases from V and 6 from J; bases not matched to a gene: 2. Germline assignment: CDR1 SEHNR and CDR2 FQNEAQ (reference sequence). The CDR3 loop spans 13 amino acids. The CDR3 reads CASSRDRANEQFF. The CDR3 DNA reads TGTGCCAGCAGCCGGGACAGGGCCAATGAGCAGTTCTTC.

This clonotype was counted many times. The chain uses TRBV12-3 or TRBV12-4 and TRBJ1-6, with a tentative D call TRBD1 (6 bases). V shed 7 bases and J shed 5 bases, with 15 bases lying between them. The CDR3 runs to 15 residues. DNA of the CDR3: TGTGCCAGCACCTGGGGGGGGCCGGATAATTCACCCCTCCACTTT. Its protein is CASTWGGPDNSPLHF.

This chain uses TRBV15 with TRBJ2-2; D perhaps matches TRBD2 (6 bases). There are 16 residues in the CDR3. V was pared by 5 bases and J by 4 bases, with 17 bases between. CDR1 and CDR2 from the germline V gene are LNHNV and YYDKDF (reference sequence). This CDR3 is CATSLRYWTTTGELFF. For the CDR3, the DNA is TGTGCCACCAGCCTCCGCTATTGGACTACCACCGGGGAGCTGTTTTTT.

The chain is built from TRBV2 and TRBJ2-7, with D uncertain. CDR1 and CDR2 from the germline V gene are SNHLY and FYNNEI. The CDR3 extends over 15 amino acids. Deletions cut 0 bases from V and 3 bases from J, with 12 bases between. CDR3 in amino acids: CASSEAGMALYEQYV. The CDR3, as DNA: TGTGCCAGCAGTGAAGCGGGGATGGCACTCTACGAGCAGTACGTC.

This clonotype was counted many times. The chain links TRBV7-8 to TRBJ1-5; D gene ambiguous. Trimming took 5 bases from V and 4 from J, leaving 12 bases between them. From germline, CDR1 is SGHVS and CDR2 FQNEAQ. The CDR3 totals 14 residues. The CDR3 spells CASSTRASNQPQHF. CDR3 coding DNA: TGTGCCAGCAGCACCCGGGCCTCTAATCAGCCCCAGCATTTT.

In this sample, this clonotype turned up many times. This chain connects TRBV7-9 to TRBJ2-7; D gene uncertain. The CDR3 runs 14 residues. Germline V gene lookup returns CDR1 SEHNR and CDR2 FQNEAQ (reference sequence). The V end was cut by 2 bases, the J end by 3 bases, with 11 bases between. CDR3 sequence: CASSLSSKSYEQYV. Here the CDR3 DNA reads TGTGCCAGCAGCTTAAGCTCCAAGAGCTACGAGCAGTACGTC.

CDR3 amino acids: CSAERASDTQYF. CDR3 DNA sequence: TGCAGTGCTGAGAGGGCGTCAGATACGCAGTATTTT. The chain recombines TRBV20-1 with TRBJ2-3; a weak D match, TRBD2 (5 bases). V lost 5 bases to trimming and J lost 4 bases, with 10 bases between them. This CDR3 is 12 amino acids long. The germline V gene encodes CDR1 DFQATT and CDR2 SNEGSKA (reference sequence).

As regards this clonotype: A single base separates this from a much larger clone, so it may be a read error. J is TRBJ2-7 and V is TRBV29-1, with a weak D call TRBD2 (5 bases). The CDR3 extends over 11 amino acids. Germline V gene lookup returns CDR1 SQVTM and CDR2 ANQGSEA. Trimming shortened V by 6 bases and J by 2 bases, and 8 bases separated the two germline ends. CDR3 nucleotides: TGCAGCGTCGCGGGCACCTACGAGCAGTACTTC. Translating gives CSVAGTYEQYF.

This chain uses TRBV6-2 or TRBV6-3 with TRBJ2-2, with D perhaps matching TRBD1 (8 bases). The V end lost 4 bases, the J end lost 4 bases, and 13 bases lay between the germline ends. CDR3 length: 15 residues. Per the germline V gene, CDR1 is MNHEY and CDR2 is SVGEGT. CDR3 in DNA: TGTGCCAGCAGTTTCACAGGGGGGGGCACCGGGGAGCTGTTTTTT. Translation gives CASSFTGGGTGELFF.

This clonotype appeared a few times. The chain couples TRBV12-3 or TRBV12-4 to TRBJ2-3; tentative D call: TRBD1 (5 bases). V shed 2 bases and J shed 2 bases, with 11 bases lying between them. This CDR3 region has 15 residues. In DNA form, the CDR3 reads TGTGCCAGCAGTTTATCAGGGCACAACACAGATACGCAGTATTTT. Encoded protein: CASSLSGHNTDTQYF.

The chain links TRBV6-5 to TRBJ1-2, with D perhaps matching TRBD1 (5 bases). The CDR3 extends over 14 amino acids. Germline loops: CDR1 MNHEY, CDR2 SVGAGI. V was cut by 2 bases and J by 5 bases, with 12 bases left in between. The CDR3 loop reads CASSYVAGRYGYTF. Here the CDR3 DNA reads TGTGCCAGCAGTTACGTAGCAGGGCGTTATGGCTACACCTTC.

V and J are TRBV4-3 and TRBJ2-7; 13 positions match TRBD2. Per the germline V gene, CDR1 is LGHNA and CDR2 is YSLEER. This CDR3 comprises 20 residues. Losses at the gene ends were 0 bases for V and 0 bases for J; bases not matched to a gene: 11. CDR3 loop: CASSQDRFLLAGGSSYEQYF. DNA of the CDR3: TGCGCCAGCAGCCAAGACCGTTTTCTACTAGCGGGGGGGAGCTCCTACGAGCAGTACTTC.

This clonotype was seen only a few times. The chain is built from TRBV25-1 and TRBJ2-3; D tentatively reads TRBD1 or TRBD2 (5 bases each). Per the germline V gene, CDR1 is MGHDK and CDR2 is SYGVNS. V was clipped by 5 bases and J by 10 bases, with 16 bases between them. This CDR3 comprises 13 residues. CDR3 sequence (DNA): TGTGCCAGCAGTATCGGGACCTTCGGGGCGCAGTATTTT. It encodes CASSIGTFGAQYF. Looking up the rest from reference TRBV25-1 and TRBJ2-3 gives the full variable domain: EADIYQTPRYLVIGTGKKITLECSQTMGHDKMYWYQQDPGMELHLIHYSYGVNSTEKGDLSSESTVSRIRTEHFPLTLESARPSHTSQYLCASSIGTFGAQYFGPGTRLTVL.

The chain employs TRBV4-1 and TRBJ1-4; 7 nucleotides agree with TRBD1. V lost 3 bases, J lost 7 bases, and 5 bases stayed unmatched. The germline gives CDR1 MGHRA, CDR2 YSYEKL. The CDR3 totals 14 residues. The CDR3 region is CASSHPGQSEKLFF. CDR3 DNA: TGCGCCAGCAGCCACCCGGGACAGTCTGAAAAACTGTTTTTT.

The chain couples TRBV23-1 to TRBJ1-1; D gene uncertain. TRBV23-1 is reported as an ORF; its role is uncertain. V was shortened by 6 bases and J by 4 bases, with 12 bases between the two germline ends. The CDR3 has 13 amino acids. CDR3 nucleotides: TGCGCCAGCAGCCGGAGGACGGGCACTGAAGCTTTCTTT. Translated: CASSRRTGTEAFF.

V is TRBV6-5 and J is TRBJ1-2; unclear D gene. This CDR3 spans 14 amino acids. Trimming left V 0 bases short and J 6 bases short, with 11 bases between. Germline V lookup: CDR1 MNHEY, CDR2 SVGAGI. The CDR3 nucleotides read TGTGCCAGCAGTTACTCCCTGGGGTTCGATGGCTACACCTTC. As protein: CASSYSLGFDGYTF.

This rearrangement joins TRBV15 to TRBJ2-7, with D unclear. The CDR3 runs to 15 residues. CDR1 is LNHNV, CDR2 YYDKDF, per germline (reference sequence). Between the trimmed V and J ends, which lost 1 base and 2 bases, there was a span of 12 bases. Written as DNA, the CDR3 is TGTGCCACCAGCAGAGGGGCAGGTTCCACCTACGAGCAGTACTTC. It translates to CATSRGAGSTYEQYF. Looking up the rest from reference TRBV15 and TRBJ2-7 gives the full variable domain: DAMVIQNPRYQVTQFGKPVTLSCSQTLNHNVMYWYQQKSSQAPKLLFHYYDKDFNNEADTPDNFQSRRPNTSFCFLDIRSPGLGDTAMYLCATSRGAGSTYEQYFGPGTRLTVT.

The chain joins TRBV7-2 to TRBJ2-5, with 9 nucleotides matching TRBD2. The length of the CDR3 is 14 residues. J was trimmed by 7 bases and V by 4 bases; bases with no gene match: 7. Germline assignment: CDR1 SGHTA and CDR2 FQGNSA. The CDR3 bases are TGTGCCAGCAGCTGGCTAGCGGGGATCGTGACCCAGTACTTC. It translates to CASSWLAGIVTQYF. The whole variable domain, filled in from reference TRBV7-2 and TRBJ2-5, reads GAGVSQSPSNKVTEKGKDVELRCDPISGHTALYWYRQSLGQGLEFLIYFQGNSAPDKSGLPSDRFSAERTGGSVSTLTIQRTQQEDSAVYLCASSWLAGIVTQYFGPGTRLLVL.

The gene calls are TRBV2 and TRBJ2-1; D gene unclear. V lost 1 base and J 6 bases, leaving 10 bases between the germline ends. CDR1 SNHLY and CDR2 FYNNEI come from the germline V gene. There are 14 residues in the CDR3. The CDR3 region is CASSEGTTGNEQFF. CDR3 sequence (DNA): TGTGCCAGCAGTGAAGGAACGACTGGCAATGAGCAGTTCTTC.

This clonotype was observed at least ten times. The chain is built from TRBV29-1 and TRBJ2-6, with 9 bases identical to TRBD1. The junction had 10 bases not matched to a gene; V was cut back by 6 bases and J by 1 base. The CDR3 is 17 residues long. Germline V gives CDR1 SQVTM, CDR2 ANQGSEA. The CDR3 sequence: CSVTGGAYESGANVLTF. The CDR3 region has the DNA TGCAGCGTAACAGGGGGCGCGTATGAATCTGGGGCCAACGTCCTGACTTTC.

The rearrangement joins TRBV7-2 to TRBJ2-3; 8 bases are shared with TRBD1. The ends lost 5 bases at V and 2 bases at J; junction bases unmatched: 9. The CDR3 is 16 amino acids. Germline CDR1 is SGHTA and CDR2 is FQGNSA. CDR3 region: CASSTPDRGLTDTQYF. The CDR3, as DNA: TGTGCCAGCAGCACCCCCGACAGGGGACTCACAGATACGCAGTATTTT.

This clonotype came up a few times. V usage is TRBV7-9 and J usage is TRBJ2-5; 9 nucleotides agree with TRBD1. The V gene's germline CDR1 is SEHNR and CDR2 FQNEAQ (reference sequence). The CDR3 is made up of 14 amino acids. After removal of 5 bases from V and 5 bases from J, the junction contained 6 bases not matched to a gene. The CDR3: CASSGHRGRETQYF. The CDR3 coding sequence is TGTGCCAGCAGCGGACACAGGGGGCGGGAGACCCAGTACTTC.

The table lists this clonotype with many counts. J is TRBJ2-1 and V is TRBV4-1; D is undetermined. Trimming shortened V by 3 bases and J by 8 bases, and 8 bases separated the two germline ends. CDR3 length: 12 residues. Per the germline V gene, CDR1 is MGHRA and CDR2 is YSYEKL. The CDR3 DNA reads as TGCGCCAGCAGCCACCTTCGGGATGAGCAGTTCTTC. This gives the protein CASSHLRDEQFF.

V gene TRBV4-1 combines with J gene TRBJ2-1; TRBD2 agrees at 8 bases. The CDR3 length is 17 residues. Trimming removed 0 bases from V and 0 bases from J; junction bases left unmatched: 4. CDR1 and CDR2 from the germline V gene are MGHRA and YSYEKL. The DNA of the CDR3 is TGCGCCAGCAGCCAAGAGCACGGGAGGGACTCCTACAATGAGCAGTTCTTC. This translates into CASSQEHGRDSYNEQFF.

This clonotype was counted between two and nine times. The chain recombines TRBV12-3 or TRBV12-4 with TRBJ2-1; 16 bases line up with TRBD2. CDR3 length: 18 amino acids. Trimming cost V 5 bases and J 3 bases; bases outside gene matches: 7. CDR3 sequence (DNA): TGTGCCAGCAGTCCCACGGGACTAGCGGGGGGGTACTACAATGAGCAGTTCTTC. It specifies CASSPTGLAGGYYNEQFF.